The 23 T cell receptor beta chains presented below share a single source sample, sequenced in a study of early T cells in non-severe SARS-CoV-2 infection. TCRdb independently ran MiXCR on the 5' RACE reads; one entry per CDR3 protein. This table has about 45,000 distinct CDR3 sequences, around 10% appearing once. Sequencing was done on a sample of whole blood. These receptor sequences come from an adult who was a healthcare worker with PCR-confirmed SARS-CoV-2 infection or an uninfected control (not recorded which).

This chain connects TRBV20-1 to TRBJ1-5; D gene unclear. V was clipped by 3 bases and J by 6 bases, with 18 bases between them. Germline-derived CDR1 and CDR2 are DFQATT and SNEGSKA (reference sequence). The length of the CDR3 is 15 residues. Here the CDR3 reads CSASEPFVSSQPQHF. CDR3 DNA: TGCAGTGCTAGTGAGCCATTTGTGAGCTCTCAGCCCCAGCATTTT.

This clonotype was found many times. V and J are TRBV6-2 or TRBV6-3 and TRBJ1-1, with D uncertain. CDR1 is MNHEY, CDR2 SVGEGT, per germline. V was cut by 4 bases and J by 1 base, with 10 bases left in between. The CDR3 contains 14 residues. The CDR3 sequence is CASSLQLPNTEAFF. CDR3 DNA: TGTGCCAGCAGTTTACAGCTACCGAACACTGAAGCTTTCTTT.

This clonotype was counted a few times. The chain is built from TRBV7-8 and TRBJ2-2; D ambiguous. This CDR3 contains 13 residues. Trimming removed 2 bases from V and 3 bases from J, with 4 bases in between. Looked up from germline, CDR1 is SGHVS and CDR2 is FQNEAQ. The CDR3 sequence is CASSLLDTGELFF. CDR3 bases: TGTGCCAGCAGCTTACTCGACACCGGGGAGCTGTTTTTT.

This clonotype was found many times. The chain combines TRBV12-3 or TRBV12-4 with TRBJ2-7; D possibly corresponds to TRBD2 (5 bases). This CDR3 has 14 residues. Trimming took 4 bases from V and 1 from J, leaving 11 bases between them. The CDR3 reads CASSYGGSSYEQYF. CDR3 nucleotides: TGTGCCAGCAGTTACGGTGGGAGTTCCTACGAGCAGTACTTC.

The V call is TRBV5-1, the J call TRBJ2-3, with D tentatively TRBD2 (5 bases). The CDR3 is made up of 15 amino acids. Deletions cut 4 bases from V and 0 bases from J, with 12 bases between. The germline V gene encodes CDR1 SGHRS and CDR2 YFSETQ. This CDR3 is CASSPGLLSTDTQYF. CDR3 nucleotides: TGCGCCAGCAGCCCTGGACTTCTTAGCACAGATACGCAGTATTTT.

The chain recombines TRBV6-6 with TRBJ2-2, with D perhaps TRBD2 (5 bases). The CDR3 consists of 15 residues. Germline CDR1 and CDR2: MNHNY and SVGAGI (reference sequence). The ends were cut back, 5 bases at V and 0 bases at J, with 10 bases in the middle. The DNA of the CDR3 is TGTGCCAGCAGTATCGGGATCTCGAACACCGGGGAGCTGTTTTTT. Translation gives CASSIGISNTGELFF.

The chain joins TRBV7-9 to TRBJ1-2; unclear D gene. The CDR3 has 13 residues. The germline V and J ends were trimmed by 5 bases and 2 bases, with 9 bases remaining between them. Germline V gives CDR1 SEHNR, CDR2 FQNEAQ (reference sequence). The CDR3 loop reads CASSRTDNYGYTF. The CDR3 nucleotides read TGTGCCAGCAGCCGGACGGACAACTATGGCTACACCTTC. Full variable domain (rest looked up from reference TRBV7-9 and TRBJ1-2): DTGVSQNPRHKITKRGQNVTFRCDPISEHNRLYWYRQTLGQGPEFLTYFQNEAQLEKSRLLSDRFSAERPKGSFSTLEIQRTEQGDSAMYLCASSRTDNYGYTFGSGTRLTVV.

This clonotype has ten or more counts. V gene TRBV6-2 or TRBV6-3 combines with J gene TRBJ1-1, with unresolved D. CDR1 MNHEY and CDR2 SVGEGT come from the germline V gene. The V and J ends lost 5 bases and 4 bases respectively, with 8 bases between them. The CDR3 loop spans 12 amino acids. CDR3 loop: CASSRWVTEAFF. In DNA form, the CDR3 reads TGTGCCAGCAGTCGATGGGTCACTGAAGCTTTCTTT.

This clonotype appeared a few times. For the CDR3, the DNA is TGTGCAAGTTGGGAGACAGCCAACACAGATACGCAGTATTTT. Protein sequence: CASWETANTDTQYF. The V and J genes are TRBV12-2 and TRBJ2-3; the DNA was not compared with TRBD1, the D call given in the table. TRBV12-2 is a pseudogene segment. The CDR3 consists of 14 residues.

This clonotype came up many times. The rearrangement joins TRBV7-6 to TRBJ1-2; 8 bases are a match to TRBD1. Trimming took 1 base from V and 5 from J; bases not matched to a gene: 0. The CDR3 sequence is 13 residues long. From germline, CDR1 is SGHVS and CDR2 FNYEAQ. CDR3 amino acids: CASSLGDRYGYTF. CDR3 in DNA: TGTGCCAGCAGCTTAGGGGACAGGTATGGCTACACCTTC.

This clonotype was counted a few times. V is TRBV12-3 or TRBV12-4 and J is TRBJ2-1; 7 bases map to TRBD2. The CDR3 is made up of 17 amino acids. Unmatched junction bases numbered 6, after V lost 0 bases and J lost 1 base. CDR3 protein: CASSLARGVGSYNEQFF. The CDR3 bases are TGTGCCAGCAGTTTAGCTCGGGGGGTAGGGTCCTACAATGAGCAGTTCTTC.

There are a few counts of this clonotype. The rearrangement links TRBV6-1 to TRBJ1-5; 9 nucleotides line up with TRBD1. The trim removed 3 bases at V and 5 bases at J, leaving 5 bases unmatched. The CDR3 length is 15 residues. The germline V gene encodes CDR1 MNHNS and CDR2 SASEGT. The CDR3 DNA reads TGTGCCAGCAGTGATAAGGACAGGGGTGATCAGCCCCAGCATTTT. Encoded protein: CASSDKDRGDQPQHF.

This clonotype was counted only a few times. The genes are TRBV29-1 and TRBJ2-3; D may match TRBD1 or TRBD2 (5 bases each). Germline CDR1 SQVTM, CDR2 ANQGSEA. Trimming shortened V by 2 bases and J by 2 bases, and 11 bases separated the two germline ends. There are 14 residues in the CDR3. The CDR3 sequence: CSVEPRENTDTQYF. CDR3 DNA sequence: TGCAGCGTTGAACCCAGGGAGAACACAGATACGCAGTATTTT.

V is TRBV20-1 and J is TRBJ2-4, with 7 bases fitting TRBD1. Unmatched junction bases numbered 9, after V lost 5 bases and J lost 8 bases. CDR3 length equals 13 residues. Germline CDR1 reads DFQATT; CDR2 reads SNEGSKA (reference sequence). The CDR3 DNA sequence: TGCAGTGCTCCACAGGGGATAGGAGACATTCAGTACTTC. It yields the protein CSAPQGIGDIQYF.

This chain uses TRBV6-1 with TRBJ2-7; D gene ambiguous. V lost 1 base to trimming and J lost 3 bases, with 19 bases between them. Germline CDR1 and CDR2: MNHNS and SASEGT. CDR3 size: 17 residues. CDR3 nucleotide sequence: TGTGCCAGCAGTGAAGTTTGGGGAACAGAGCTTTACTACGAGCAGTACTTC. This gives the protein CASSEVWGTELYYEQYF.

This clonotype was recorded a few times. The J gene is TRBJ2-1, the V gene TRBV29-1; 8 bases are shared with TRBD2. The CDR3 spans 12 residues. Germline CDR1 is SQVTM and CDR2 is ANQGSEA. V trimming: 2 bases; J trimming: 8 bases; junction bases outside the gene matches: 2. CDR3 sequence: CSVEKGLDEQFF. The CDR3 region has the DNA TGCAGCGTTGAAAAGGGACTAGATGAGCAGTTCTTC.

This clonotype came up a few times. The gene calls are TRBV20-1 and TRBJ1-2; 8 bases map to TRBD1. The V and J ends lost 5 bases and 5 bases, in that order; junction bases with no gene match: 7. Germline values: CDR1 DFQATT, CDR2 SNEGSKA (reference sequence). The CDR3 runs 13 residues. CDR3: CSAVDRASYGYTF. The CDR3 region has the DNA TGCAGTGCTGTGGACAGGGCATCATATGGCTACACCTTC.

This clonotype occurred many times. This sequence joins TRBV19 and TRBJ2-4, with D unresolved. This CDR3 is built from 14 residues. Germline V CDR1 and CDR2: LNHDA, SQIVND (reference sequence). V was cut by 2 bases and J by 6 bases, with 11 bases left in between. CDR3 loop: CASSIMAELNIQYF. The CDR3 DNA follows: TGTGCCAGTAGTATAATGGCAGAATTAAACATTCAGTACTTC.

This clonotype was observed many times. This rearrangement joins TRBV28 to TRBJ1-2; no definite D call. Per germline, CDR1 MDHEN and CDR2 SYDVKM. V shed 10 bases and J shed 5 bases, with 17 bases lying between them. This CDR3 is built from 13 residues. The CDR3 region is CATRRADEYGYTF. The CDR3 nucleotides are TGTGCCACCCGTCGGGCCGACGAATATGGCTACACCTTC.

The chain couples TRBV28 to TRBJ2-1, with 10 nucleotides matching TRBD2. Germline CDR1 is MDHEN and CDR2 is SYDVKM. This CDR3 is built from 15 residues. J lost 0 bases, V lost 7 bases, and 3 bases had no gene match. In nucleotides, the CDR3 is TGTGCCAGCACCTCTAGCGGGAGCTCCTACAATGAGCAGTTCTTC. This codes for CASTSSGSSYNEQFF.

This clonotype has ten or more counts. The chain uses TRBV4-2 and TRBJ2-1; D remains unclear. V was trimmed by 1 base and J by 7 bases, leaving 5 bases between them. The germline V gene encodes CDR1 LGHNA and CDR2 YNFKEQ. The CDR3 is 12 amino acids. In DNA form, the CDR3 reads TGTGCCAGCAGCCAAGCCGGTAATGAGCAGTTCTTC. This codes for CASSQAGNEQFF.

This clonotype was recorded at least ten times. The chain uses TRBV5-5 and TRBJ2-7; 12 bases are a match to TRBD2. Trimming cost V 0 bases and J 3 bases; bases outside gene matches: 4. This CDR3 is built from 16 residues. Germline V gene data show CDR1 as SGHKS and CDR2 as YYEKEE (reference sequence). The CDR3 DNA reads as TGTGCCAGCAGCTTGGCTAGCGGGAGGGGTGTCTACGAGCAGTACTTC. Its translation is CASSLASGRGVYEQYF.

This rearrangement joins TRBV6-2 or TRBV6-3 to TRBJ1-1; TRBD1 matches 7 bases. CDR1 and CDR2 from the germline V gene are MNHEY and SVGEGT. V shed 2 bases, J shed 1 base, and the junction held 4 bases outside the gene matches. The CDR3 contains 15 residues. For the CDR3, the DNA is TGTGCCAGCAGTTACGCCGGGACAGCGAACACTGAAGCTTTCTTT. As protein: CASSYAGTANTEAFF.